The sequence of this TCR beta chain was determined in a study of beta chain features in type 1 diabetes. Study overall: Similarity in age, gender and cell yields was seen between patients and healthy donors.

Expressed TCRB transcripts were sequenced after all isolated RNA was converted to cDNA. Sequenced by immunoSEQ multiplex PCR; TCRdb stores in-frame clones only, minus some. The sample shows a few hundred thousand clones, about 13% of them seen only once. The CDR3 is made up of 14 amino acids. CDR1 is SGDLS and CDR2 is YYNGEE in the germline V gene. V lost 0 bases, J lost 2 bases, and 8 bases lay in between. The study's findings and limits: A moderate, significant TCRB CDR3 shortening appeared in type 1 diabetes across four CD4+ subsets. Naive, central memory and Treg TCRB repertoires appeared more alike in patients than in healthy donors. VDJ junctions from patients with type 1 diabetes contained fewer insertions and more deletions.

This clone was seen a handful of times. Its antigen is as yet unknown. The sequencing sample was made of naive CD4+ T cells from blood. This TCR was recovered from a woman between 18 and 29 years old with type 1 diabetes. This rearrangement joins TRBV9 to TRBJ1-2, with D tentatively TRBD1 (6 bases). DNA of the CDR3: TGTGCCAGCAGCGTAGCAGGGGAAAACTATGGCTACACCTTC. Amino acids: CASSVAGENYGYTF.